The 9 T cell receptor beta chains below come from one sample, sequenced in a study of blood T cell repertoires in COVID-19. Profiled with immunoSEQ multiplex PCR; TCRdb holds only in-frame clones, not every one. Found here are tens of thousands of clones, around four fifths of them singletons; the top ten hold roughly 15%. What was sequenced was peripheral blood. Receptor source: a human donor in a cohort sampled during active COVID-19.

There are a few counts of this clone. The chain is built from TRBV5-6 and TRBJ1-1, with D unresolved. Trimming removed 4 bases at V and 5 bases at J, with 6 bases between. The length of the CDR3 is 11 residues. Germline lookup yields CDR1 SGHDT and CDR2 YYEEEE. The CDR3 loop reads CASSTGTEAFF. CDR3 DNA sequence: TGTGCCAGCAGCACGGGGACTGAAGCTTTCTTT.

The gene calls are TRBV18 and TRBJ2-3; 7 bases line up with TRBD2. V was clipped by 3 bases and J by 1 base; unmatched bases: 7. The CDR3 is 16 residues long. Germline assignment: CDR1 KGHSH and CDR2 LQKENI. The CDR3 sequence: CASSPSSGEGTDTQYF. The CDR3, as DNA: TGTGCCAGCTCACCTTCTAGCGGAGAGGGCACAGATACGCAGTATTTT. The full variable domain, completed using reference TRBV18 and TRBJ2-3, is NAGVMQNPRHLVRRRGQEARLRCSPMKGHSHVYWYRQLPEEGLKFMVYLQKENIIDESGMPKERFSAEFPKEGPSILRIQQVVRGDSAAYFCASSPSSGEGTDTQYFGPGTRLTVL.

This clone was seen a single time. This chain links TRBV7-6 with TRBJ1-1; unclear D gene. V gave up 1 base and J gave up 0 bases, with 9 bases separating them. There are 15 residues in the CDR3. The germline gives CDR1 SGHVS, CDR2 FNYEAQ. CDR3 sequence reads: CASSLDSRMNTEAFF. The CDR3 DNA reads TGTGCCAGCAGCTTAGACAGCAGAATGAACACTGAAGCTTTCTTT. The whole variable domain, remainder taken from reference TRBV7-6 and TRBJ1-1, is GAGVSQSPRYKVTKRGQDVALRCDPISGHVSLYWYRQALGQGPEFLTYFNYEAQQDKSGLPNDRFSAERPEGSISTLTIQRTEQRDSAMYRCASSLDSRMNTEAFFGQGTRLTVV.

J is TRBJ1-2 and V is TRBV5-1; 9 nucleotides align to TRBD1. CDR1 and CDR2 (germline): SGHRS, YFSETQ. This CDR3 is 15 amino acids long. J gave up 3 bases and V 4 bases, and 7 bases lay outside the gene matches. Written as DNA, the CDR3 is TGCGCCAGCAGCGCTACAGGGGGCAGCTACTATGGCTACACCTTC. Translation: CASSATGGSYYGYTF.

V is TRBV28 and J is TRBJ2-7, with 7 bases aligning to TRBD1. Germline CDR1 reads MDHEN; CDR2 reads SYDVKM. After removal of 3 bases from V and 4 bases from J, the junction contained 6 bases not matched to a gene. The CDR3 has 14 residues. The CDR3 loop reads CASSLGDRKYEQYF. The CDR3, as DNA: TGTGCCAGCAGTTTGGGGGACAGAAAGTACGAGCAGTACTTC.

This clone has a count of ten or more. The gene calls are TRBV7-9 and TRBJ2-5, with TRBD2 matching over 11 bases. The CDR3 spans 14 residues. The trim removed 5 bases at V and 4 bases at J, leaving 3 bases unmatched. Germline V CDR1 and CDR2: SEHNR, FQNEAQ (reference sequence). This CDR3 reads CASSDSGRGETQYF. The CDR3 nucleotides are TGTGCCAGCAGCGATAGCGGGAGGGGAGAGACCCAGTACTTC.

The chain joins TRBV5-1 to TRBJ1-2; TRBD1 matches at 8 bases. Germline CDR1 SGHRS, CDR2 YFSETQ. Trimming cost V 4 bases and J 0 bases; bases outside gene matches: 5. CDR3 length equals 15 residues. CDR3 sequence reads: CASSLTGGANYGYTF. CDR3 DNA: TGCGCCAGCAGCCTTACAGGGGGGGCTAACTATGGCTACACCTTC.

A few counts support this clone. The chain combines TRBV19 with TRBJ1-3; 9 bases agree with TRBD1. The length of the CDR3 is 13 residues. V was pared by 5 bases and J by 7 bases, with 3 bases of the junction left unmatched. Germline V gene data show CDR1 as LNHDA and CDR2 as SQIVND (reference sequence). The CDR3, as DNA: TGTGCCAGTAGTGCCGGACAGGGGAACACCATATATTTT. Its protein product is CASSAGQGNTIYF. Full variable domain (remainder filled in from reference TRBV19 and TRBJ1-3): DGGITQSPKYLFRKEGQNVTLSCEQNLNHDAMYWYRQDPGQGLRLIYYSQIVNDFQKGDIAEGYSVSREKKESFPLTVTSAQKNPTAFYLCASSAGQGNTIYFGEGSWLTVV.

The genes are TRBV6-5 and TRBJ2-6; D is perhaps TRBD1 (5 bases). V lost 7 bases and J lost 2, with 9 bases in between. CDR3 length equals 14 residues. CDR1 MNHEY and CDR2 SVGAGI come from the germline V gene. CDR3 DNA: TGTGCCAGCACGCAGGGCCCTGGGGCCAACGTCCTGACTTTC. It is translated as CASTQGPGANVLTF.